One and the same sample provided the 21 T cell receptor beta chains below, sequenced in a study of molecular identifiers for immune sequencing clone quantification. TCRdb re-called the PCR reads with MiXCR, one entry per CDR3 protein. The data hold hundreds of thousands of distinct CDR3 sequences, with 25% observed a single time. The sequencing input was naive CD8+ T cells from blood, with Jurkat cell RNA spiked in. Subset noted: FACS-sorted CD8+CD4-CCR7+CD45RA+ naive T cells. Receptors originate from a human donor in good health. Some libraries in this study had Jurkat cell RNA spiked in.

This rearrangement joins TRBV7-9 to TRBJ2-7; 10 bases fit TRBD1. With 5 bases clipped from V and 5 bases from J, the junction kept 9 bases outside the gene matches. Per the germline V gene, CDR1 is SEHNR and CDR2 is FQNEAQ (reference sequence). CDR3 size: 15 residues. The CDR3 nucleotides are TGTGCCAGCAGCGAAAGTGGACAGGGGGTCCACGAGCAGTACTTC. Residues: CASSESGQGVHEQYF.

This clonotype was recorded a few times. The chain uses TRBV12-5 and TRBJ1-1; D unclear. The V gene's germline CDR1 is LGHNT and CDR2 FRNRAP. The V end lost 0 bases, the J end lost 1 base, and 3 bases lay between the germline ends. CDR3 length: 13 residues. CDR3 DNA sequence: TGTGCTAGTGGTTTGGTAGAGAACACTGAAGCTTTCTTT. Residues: CASGLVENTEAFF.

Comment on this clonotype: A read error is possible here, since a much larger clone lies one base away. This chain connects TRBV6-6 to TRBJ2-7; D is possibly TRBD1 (5 bases). The CDR3 covers 13 residues. Germline V gene sequence: CDR1 MNHNY, CDR2 SVGAGI (reference sequence). The CDR3 DNA is TGTGCCGGCAGTTACGGCAGGGAATACGAGCAGTACTTC. Its protein product is CAGSYGREYEQYF.

V and J are TRBV25-1 and TRBJ2-7, with TRBD2 matching over 7 bases. Looked up from germline, CDR1 is MGHDK and CDR2 is SYGVNS. The length of the CDR3 is 14 residues. V trimming: 4 bases; J trimming: 3 bases; junction bases outside the gene matches: 6. CDR3 DNA: TGTGCCAGCAGTGCCCGGCGGGGGAGCTACGAGCAGTACTTC. Its translation: CASSARRGSYEQYF.

This rearrangement joins TRBV19 to TRBJ2-1; tentatively, D is TRBD1 (7 bases). With 5 bases removed from V and 7 bases from J, the gap between germline ends came to 18 bases. The CDR3 runs 15 residues. From germline, CDR1 is LNHDA and CDR2 SQIVND (reference sequence). The CDR3 nucleotides are TGTGCCAGTAGTGCGTCAGGGGGGTCAATGAATGAGCAGTTCTTC. Its protein product is CASSASGGSMNEQFF.

This clonotype was detected a few times. The J gene is TRBJ2-1, the V gene TRBV6-2 or TRBV6-3; TRBD2 might be the D (6 bases). The CDR3 length is 13 residues. The V end lost 9 bases, the J end lost 9 bases, and 18 bases lay between the germline ends. CDR1 MNHEY and CDR2 SVGEGT come from the germline V gene. The CDR3 DNA follows: TGTGCCAGTGGACTTACGGGAGTTAGTGAGCAGTTCTTC. As protein: CASGLTGVSEQFF.

This clonotype was observed many times. The V and J genes are TRBV9 and TRBJ2-3; D unresolved. V gave up 4 bases and J gave up 9 bases, with 15 bases separating them. Germline values: CDR1 SGDLS, CDR2 YYNGEE. The CDR3 runs 13 residues. The chain's CDR3 is CASSPRFPSTQYF. CDR3 nucleotides: TGTGCCAGCAGCCCCCGGTTCCCCTCGACGCAGTATTTT.

J is TRBJ1-6 and V is TRBV4-2; D remains unclear. With 5 bases removed from V and 5 bases from J, the gap between germline ends came to 22 bases. This CDR3 region has 18 residues. CDR1 is LGHNA, CDR2 YNFKEQ, per germline. As DNA, the CDR3 is TGTGCCAGCAGCGCTACGAAAATTGGATCCTTCAATAATTCACCCCTCCACTTT. Protein sequence: CASSATKIGSFNNSPLHF.

Regarding this clonotype: A much larger clone lies a single base off, so this may be a read error. This rearrangement joins TRBV20-1 to TRBJ1-6; D might be TRBD1 (5 bases). V was trimmed by 6 bases and J by 8 bases, leaving 20 bases between them. The CDR3 has 15 residues. Germline V gene data show CDR1 as DFQATT and CDR2 as SNEGSKA (reference sequence). This CDR3 is CSAPPNGRGDSPLHF. DNA of the CDR3: TGCAGTGCACCGCCGAACGGACGGGGCGATTCACCCCTCCACTTT.

This sequence joins TRBV27 and TRBJ1-6; weak D call: TRBD1 (5 bases). CDR1 is MNHEY and CDR2 is SMNVEV in the germline V gene (reference sequence). With 5 bases removed from V and 7 bases from J, the gap between germline ends came to 15 bases. The CDR3 is 15 amino acids. The CDR3 loop is CASSPGGGLNSPLHF. CDR3 bases: TGTGCCAGCAGTCCTGGGGGGGGACTGAATTCACCCCTCCACTTT.

With regard to this clonotype: At one end, the junction sequence differs from germline, possibly due to a read error. The chain carries TRBV12-5 and TRBJ2-7; D is uncertain. In germline, CDR1 is LGHNT, CDR2 FRNRAP. The CDR3 length is 11 residues. CDR3 in amino acids: CASGLVDEQCF. The CDR3 region has the DNA TGTGCTAGTGGTTTGGTAGACGAGCAGTGCTTC.

This clonotype was found many times. This chain connects TRBV7-6 to TRBJ2-3, with a weak D call TRBD2 (6 bases). Trimming removed 2 bases from V and 1 base from J, with 10 bases in between. Germline-derived CDR1 and CDR2 are SGHVS and FNYEAQ. This CDR3 contains 15 residues. As DNA, the CDR3 is TGTGCCAGCAGCTTAAGGTGGGAGGGCACAGATACGCAGTATTTT. It is translated as CASSLRWEGTDTQYF.

This clonotype was counted many times. V is TRBV2 and J is TRBJ2-6; D possibly corresponds to TRBD2 (6 bases). The CDR3 loop spans 15 amino acids. Germline assignment: CDR1 SNHLY and CDR2 FYNNEI. Trimming removed 3 bases from V and 2 bases from J, with 8 bases in between. The CDR3 DNA follows: TGTGCCAGCAGTGATGGGGGGACTGGGGCCAACGTCCTGACTTTC. Translating gives CASSDGGTGANVLTF.

This clonotype was detected only a few times. The CDR3 loop is CATSPRGGGLFSYEQYF. The CDR3 DNA follows: TGTGCCACCAGCCCTCGAGGGGGGGGCCTATTCTCCTACGAGCAGTACTTC. The rearrangement joins TRBV15 to TRBJ2-7, with D perhaps TRBD2 (7 bases). The V and J ends lost 5 bases and 0 bases respectively, with 20 bases between them. The CDR3 extends over 17 amino acids. CDR1 and CDR2 (germline): LNHNV, YYDKDF (reference sequence).

Concerning this clonotype itself: This could be a read error, since a much larger clone is one nucleotide away. The V gene is TRBV12-3 or TRBV12-4, the J gene TRBJ2-7; tentatively, D is TRBD1 (6 bases). The CDR3 totals 14 residues. CDR3 residues: CASTPFGQFYKQYF. The CDR3 region has the DNA TGTGCCAGCACCCCTTTCGGACAGTTCTACAAGCAGTACTTC.

Ten or more counts support this clonotype. The rearrangement joins TRBV12-3 or TRBV12-4 to TRBJ2-7; 7 nucleotides line up with TRBD2. J gave up 3 bases and V 4 bases, and 6 bases lay outside the gene matches. The CDR3 has 14 residues. CDR3 bases: TGTGCCAGCAGTTGGGGGGGTCCAGACTACGAGCAGTACTTC. It is translated as CASSWGGPDYEQYF.

This clonotype was detected only once. One junction end disagrees with the germline gene, perhaps due to a read error. V is TRBV24-1 and J is TRBJ2-3; 12 bases line up with TRBD2. The CDR3 is made up of 17 amino acids. CDR1 is KGHDR and CDR2 is SFDVKD in the germline V gene. CDR3 in amino acids: CASSDFKLAGGRDTQYF. DNA of the CDR3: TGTGCCTCCAGTGATTTCAAGCTAGCGGGAGGGAGAGATACGCAGTATTTT.

This chain links TRBV19 with TRBJ2-2; D unresolved. Germline V lookup: CDR1 LNHDA, CDR2 SQIVND (reference sequence). There are 15 residues in the CDR3. The V end was cut by 1 base, the J end by 3 bases, with 9 bases between. The chain's CDR3 is CASSIGRTYTGELFF. The CDR3 DNA reads TGTGCCAGTAGTATAGGTAGGACCTACACCGGGGAGCTGTTTTTT.

Regarding this clonotype: A read error may be the cause here, since a much bigger clone is one base away. The rearrangement uses TRBV4-3 and TRBJ2-7, with D unclear. Germline V gene sequence: CDR1 LGHNA, CDR2 YSLEER. The CDR3 has 15 amino acids. CDR3: CATSQDPEHVYEQYF. The CDR3 DNA reads as TGCGCCACCAGCCAAGATCCGGAACATGTCTACGAGCAGTACTTC.

This chain uses TRBV5-1 with TRBJ1-1; 7 positions agree with TRBD1. This CDR3 is 15 amino acids long. Trimming cost V 4 bases and J 0 bases; bases outside gene matches: 6. Per germline, CDR1 SGHRS and CDR2 YFSETQ. The CDR3 sequence: CASSPTGAMNTEAFF. CDR3 DNA sequence: TGCGCCAGCAGCCCAACAGGGGCGATGAACACTGAAGCTTTCTTT.

This clonotype was observed at least ten times. V gene TRBV5-1 combines with J gene TRBJ1-2, with 9 bases identical to TRBD1. The germline V gene has CDR1 SGHRS and CDR2 YFSETQ. The CDR3 totals 18 residues. V lost 3 bases to trimming and J lost 1 base; unmatched junction nucleotides: 13. CDR3 region: CASSWNFRTGEINYGYTF. The CDR3 region has the DNA TGCGCCAGCAGCTGGAATTTTCGGACAGGGGAAATTAACTATGGCTACACCTTC.